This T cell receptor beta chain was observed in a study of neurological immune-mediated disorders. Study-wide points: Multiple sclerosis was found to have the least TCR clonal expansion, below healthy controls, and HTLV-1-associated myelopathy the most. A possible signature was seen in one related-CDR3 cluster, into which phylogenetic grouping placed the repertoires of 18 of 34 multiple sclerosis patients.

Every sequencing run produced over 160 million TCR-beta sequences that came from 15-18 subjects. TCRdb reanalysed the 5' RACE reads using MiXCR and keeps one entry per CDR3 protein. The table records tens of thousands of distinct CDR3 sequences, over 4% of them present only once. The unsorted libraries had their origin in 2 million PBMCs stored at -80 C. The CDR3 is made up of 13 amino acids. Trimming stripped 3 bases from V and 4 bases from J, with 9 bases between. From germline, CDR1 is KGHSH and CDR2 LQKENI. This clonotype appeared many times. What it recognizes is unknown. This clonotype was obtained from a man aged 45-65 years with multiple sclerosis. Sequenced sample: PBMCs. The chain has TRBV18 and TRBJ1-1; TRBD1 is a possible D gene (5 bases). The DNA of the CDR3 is TGTGCCAGCTCACCGCAGGGTTCCACTGAAGCTTTCTTT. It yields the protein CASSPQGSTEAFF. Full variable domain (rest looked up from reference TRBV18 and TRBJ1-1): NAGVMQNPRHLVRRRGQEARLRCSPMKGHSHVYWYRQLPEEGLKFMVYLQKENIIDESGMPKERFSAEFPKEGPSILRIQQVVRGDSAAYFCASSPQGSTEAFFGQGTRLTVV.